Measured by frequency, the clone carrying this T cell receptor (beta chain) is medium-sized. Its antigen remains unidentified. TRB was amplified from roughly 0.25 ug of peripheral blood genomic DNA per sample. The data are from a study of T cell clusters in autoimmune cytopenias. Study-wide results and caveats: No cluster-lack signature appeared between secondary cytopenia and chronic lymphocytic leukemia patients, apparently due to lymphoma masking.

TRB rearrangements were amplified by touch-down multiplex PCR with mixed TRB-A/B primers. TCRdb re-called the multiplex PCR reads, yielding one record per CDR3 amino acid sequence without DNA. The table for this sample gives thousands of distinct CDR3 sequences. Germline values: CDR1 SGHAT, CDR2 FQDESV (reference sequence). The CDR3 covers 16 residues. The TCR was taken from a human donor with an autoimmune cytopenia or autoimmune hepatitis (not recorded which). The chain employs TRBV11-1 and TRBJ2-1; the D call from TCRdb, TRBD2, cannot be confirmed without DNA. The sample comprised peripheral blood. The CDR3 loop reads CASSSQPGLAGGEQFF. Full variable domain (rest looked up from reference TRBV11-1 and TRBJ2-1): EAEVAQSPRYKITEKSQAVAFWCDPISGHATLYWYRQILGQGPELLVQFQDESVVDDSQLPKDRFSAERLKGVDSTLKIQPAELGDSAMYLCASSSQPGLAGGEQFFGPGTRLTVL.